What follows is one T cell receptor (beta chain) and its context. The sample originates from a study of cytomegalovirus exposure and HLA in healthy donors. Germline V gives CDR1 GTSNPN, CDR2 SVGIG (reference sequence). This CDR3 comprises 13 residues. V gave up 0 bases and J gave up 7 bases, with 10 bases separating them. Primers included in the PCR were 60 Vbeta and 13 Jbeta primers. Assay: immunoSEQ multiplex PCR; the TCRdb copy retains only in-frame clones and omits some. This sample carries around 150,000 clones, with 1.3% going to the ten biggest clones. This receptor was obtained from a woman aged 55-69 years in good health and CMV-seronegative. The V call is TRBV30, the J call TRBJ1-5; tentative D call: TRBD1 (5 bases). Sequencing used PBMCs. The CDR3 here is CAWSVQGGQPQHF. Here the CDR3 DNA reads TGTGCCTGGAGTGTGCAGGGTGGGCAGCCCCAGCATTTT.